This T cell receptor beta chain emerged from a study of blood T cells in healthy people across ages (dated by TCRdb to about 2015). About the full investigation: In model experiments, template switching captured roughly one uniquely barcoded TCR beta cDNA molecule for every two T cells. Donors of different ages were randomly distributed across sequencing lanes to avoid experimental bias. Using the same blood draw, the study looked at two additional independent replicas of 1 million unique cDNA reads for two donors, one aged 18 to 30 and the other aged 80 or older. To track age-related changes in TCR beta repertoire diversity, the study relied on deep sequencing normalized with unique cDNA molecular identifiers. The donors were divided into four age groups: young (average approximately 17 years), middle-aged (about 40), aged (roughly 60) and long-lived (approximately 74). Points the paper makes about the study in general: A strong correlation was found between observed TCR beta diversity and the percentage of naive T cells measured by flow cytometry. The long-lived group showed more naive CD4+ T cells, fewer expanded clones and increased TCR diversity than the aged group, suggesting age selection. Conclusive comparison of naive and antigen-experienced compartments was prevented by the profiling of bulk unsorted PBMCs. Estimates of total diversity based on one million sequenced T cells were regarded as lower bounds and as underestimates. As age increased, observed TCR beta diversity per million T cells dropped in a roughly linear way, and a significant reduction was already evident by age 40. The CMV infection status of donors was not known, potentially confounding age-related changes in expanded clonotypes.

Donors were about 36 systemically healthy Caucasian individuals from Russia aged roughly 6 to 100 years. Each donor gave 9 to 10 milliliters of peripheral blood, collected into EDTA-treated Vacutainer tubes. Ficoll-Paque density-gradient centrifugation was used to isolate PBMCs, with at least 6.5 million per sample. Trizol reagent was used to extract total RNA from the PBMCs, yielding at least 6 micrograms per sample. Naive CD45RAhigh/CD27high T cell percentages were measured by flow cytometry on a PBMC aliquot from every donor. The CDR3, cysteine through phenylalanine, is 14 amino acids long. The CDR3 DNA has 42 bases and is translated from base 1. Looking up the germline V gene yields CDR1 SNHLY and CDR2 FYNNEI. The trim is 6 bases for V and 6 bases for J, with a gap of 16 bases between the germline ends. To prepare the library, 5' RACE was applied. TCRdb lists the instrument as Illumina HiSeq 2500. A second 7 to 11 cycle PCR used a sample-barcoded 5' primer and a J-beta primer mix. Each TCR beta cDNA molecule received a unique molecular identifier from a template-switch 5' adaptor carrying 12 random nucleotides. Each sample yielded at least 2.5 million CDR3-containing paired-end reads. First-strand cDNA was synthesized from all RNA with the Mint cDNA synthesis kit, primed by a TRBC-specific oligonucleotide. Following uracil-DNA glycosylase treatment, all cDNA underwent a first 18-cycle PCR with the universal primers M1SS and BC2_uni_R. The authors' pipeline ran thus. For normalization, 1 million high-quality reads were randomly selected from each sample, with every read carrying a distinct molecular identifier. Instead of being binned into consensus sequences, reads that shared molecular identifiers were thrown out. MiTCR, set to a Q25 quality threshold and the strictest error-elimination algorithm, was used for CDR3 identification, clonotype clustering and error correction. A nonparametric unseen species model using Euler transformation provided a lower-bound estimate of total TCR beta diversity. TCRdb applied fastp at Q25 and MiXCR to the public reads, then kept only in-frame beta chains. Each CDR3 protein gets just one entry, which takes the most common genes and DNA from the rows behind it. The V and J calls shown here were made by TCRdb, not taken from the authors' results. The sample table records about 1,500,000 distinct CDR3 sequences; over 25% of these occur just once. Jointly, the top ten make up 7.7% of the sample.

Concerning this clonotype: The antigen it binds to is not known. Per-base qualities were not stored, and no clone one base away is much larger.

The source of this sequence is a young woman in good health. Recombination connected TRBV2 to TRBJ2-3, with the D segment identity uncertain. The specimen was blood. CDR3 protein: CASRFGEVLDTQYF. At the DNA level, the sequence is TGTGCCAGCAGATTCGGCGAGGTTTTGGATACGCAGTATTTT.